The 4 T cell receptor beta chains presented below share a single source sample, sequenced in a study of blood T cell repertoires in COVID-19. TCRdb's copy holds only in-frame clones and misses some; the assay was immunoSEQ multiplex PCR. The table lists some 390,000 clones, around nine tenths of them singletons. The specimen was peripheral blood. The source of these receptors is a human donor in a cohort sampled during active COVID-19.

The rearrangement joins TRBV5-4 to TRBJ2-5; 11 positions match TRBD2. J gave up 5 bases and V 2 bases, and 5 bases lay outside the gene matches. The CDR3 has 15 residues. Per germline, CDR1 SGHNT and CDR2 YYREEE (reference sequence). CDR3 coding DNA: TGTGCCAGCAGCTTAGTAGCGGGAGGGCCGGAGACCCAGTACTTC. Translation: CASSLVAGGPETQYF.

V usage is TRBV9 and J usage is TRBJ2-1; perhaps TRBD2 as D (5 bases). Trimming stripped 1 base from V and 8 bases from J, with 22 bases between. The CDR3 has 17 residues. Germline loops: CDR1 SGDLS, CDR2 YYNGEE. CDR3: CASSVFPGKSASDEQFF. CDR3 nucleotides: TGTGCCAGCAGCGTATTCCCGGGAAAAAGCGCGAGCGATGAGCAGTTCTTC.

V usage is TRBV19 and J usage is TRBJ2-7, with a tentative D call TRBD1 (7 bases). V gave up 0 bases and J gave up 3 bases, with 24 bases separating them. This CDR3 has 19 amino acids. Germline V lookup: CDR1 LNHDA, CDR2 SQIVND (reference sequence). Written as DNA, the CDR3 is TGTGCCAGTAGTATAGAAAGAGGCCAGGGGGACGCGGGGATCTACGAGCAGTACTTC. Translation: CASSIERGQGDAGIYEQYF.

The gene calls are TRBV28 and TRBJ2-7, with 11 nucleotides matching TRBD2. The V and J ends lost 2 bases and 2 bases, in that order; junction bases with no gene match: 11. The CDR3 has 18 residues. Germline V CDR1 and CDR2: MDHEN, SYDVKM. The CDR3 DNA reads TGTGCCAGCAGTTTAGGGACTAGCGGCCATCGGACCACCTACGAGCAGTACTTC. This gives the protein CASSLGTSGHRTTYEQYF.